Sequencing of this T cell receptor (beta chain) was carried out in a study of T cell repertoires in cytomegalovirus infection. The overall study: It can be stated that public TCR beta signatures indicated CMV infection as well as a matching HLA type.

Comment on this clonotype: Its antigen is undetermined.

TCRdb processed the reads anew with MiXCR; each CDR3 protein has one entry. The table includes fewer than 850,000 distinct CDR3 sequences, about 29% detected once. Material: cultured CD8+ T cells from PBMCs, obtained from culture after CMV antigen stimulation. This clonotype was sampled from a human donor in good health (CMV status not recorded). Some clones in this sample may be carry-over from other donors' samples.

The CDR3 reads CASSQGTGAKNIQYF. In nucleotides, the CDR3 is TGCGCCAGCAGCCAGGGGACAGGCGCCAAAAACATTCAGTACTTC. The J gene is TRBJ2-4, the V gene TRBV4-1, with 8 bases that match TRBD1. The CDR3 covers 15 residues. Germline V gene data show CDR1 as MGHRA and CDR2 as YSYEKL. The trim removed 3 bases at V and 1 base at J, leaving 2 bases unmatched.